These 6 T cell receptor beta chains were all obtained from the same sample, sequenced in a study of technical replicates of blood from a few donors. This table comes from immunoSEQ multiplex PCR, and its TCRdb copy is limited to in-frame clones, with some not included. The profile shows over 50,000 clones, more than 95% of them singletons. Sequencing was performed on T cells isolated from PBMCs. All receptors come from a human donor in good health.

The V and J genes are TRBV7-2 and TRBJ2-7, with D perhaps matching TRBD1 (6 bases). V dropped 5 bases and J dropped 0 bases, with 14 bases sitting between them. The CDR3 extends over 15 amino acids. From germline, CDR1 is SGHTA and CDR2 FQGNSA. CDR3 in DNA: TGTGCCAGCAGCCCGCAGACAGGAAGCTCCTACGAGCAGTACTTC. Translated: CASSPQTGSSYEQYF.

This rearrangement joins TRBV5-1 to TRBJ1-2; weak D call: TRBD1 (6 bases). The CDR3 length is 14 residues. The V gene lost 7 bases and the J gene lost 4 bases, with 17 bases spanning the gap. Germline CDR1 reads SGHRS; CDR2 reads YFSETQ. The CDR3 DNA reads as TGCGCCAGCGCCGAAGGGGGTTCTACCTATGGCTACACCTTC. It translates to CASAEGGSTYGYTF.

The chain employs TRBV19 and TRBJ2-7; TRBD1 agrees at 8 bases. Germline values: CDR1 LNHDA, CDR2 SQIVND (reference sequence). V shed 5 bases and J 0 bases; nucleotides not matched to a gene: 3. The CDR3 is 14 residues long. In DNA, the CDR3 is TGTGCCAGTAGTTTGACAGGGGACTCCTACGAGCAGTACTTC. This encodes CASSLTGDSYEQYF.

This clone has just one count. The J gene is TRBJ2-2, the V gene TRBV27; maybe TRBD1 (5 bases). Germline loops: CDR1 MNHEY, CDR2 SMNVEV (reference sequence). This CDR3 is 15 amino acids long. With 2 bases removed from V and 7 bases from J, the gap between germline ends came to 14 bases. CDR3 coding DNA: TGTGCCAGCAGTTTAGAAACAAGGGGTGGCGGGGAGCTGTTTTTT. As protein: CASSLETRGGGELFF.

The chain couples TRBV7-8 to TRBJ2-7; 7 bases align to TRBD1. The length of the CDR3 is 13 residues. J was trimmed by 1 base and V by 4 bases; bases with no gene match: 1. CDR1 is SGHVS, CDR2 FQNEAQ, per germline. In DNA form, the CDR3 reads TGTGCCAGCAGCTCGACAGGGTCCTACGAGCAGTACTTC. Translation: CASSSTGSYEQYF.

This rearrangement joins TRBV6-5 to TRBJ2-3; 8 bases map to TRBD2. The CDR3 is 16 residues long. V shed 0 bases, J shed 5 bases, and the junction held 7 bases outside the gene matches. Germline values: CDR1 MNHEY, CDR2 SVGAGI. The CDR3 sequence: CASSYSGTRGRDTQYF. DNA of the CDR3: TGTGCCAGCAGTTACTCCGGGACTAGAGGTAGAGATACGCAGTATTTT.